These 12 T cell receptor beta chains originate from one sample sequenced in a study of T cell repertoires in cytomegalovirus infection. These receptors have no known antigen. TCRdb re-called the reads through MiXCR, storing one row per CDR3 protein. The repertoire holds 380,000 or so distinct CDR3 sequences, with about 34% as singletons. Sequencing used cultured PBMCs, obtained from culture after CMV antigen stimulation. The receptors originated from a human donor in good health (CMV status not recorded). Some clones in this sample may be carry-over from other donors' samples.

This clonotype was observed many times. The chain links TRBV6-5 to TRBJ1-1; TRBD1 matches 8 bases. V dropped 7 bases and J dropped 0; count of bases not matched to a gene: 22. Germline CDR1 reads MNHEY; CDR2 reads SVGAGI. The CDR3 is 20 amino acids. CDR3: CASTRSPQLQGGPLNTEAFF. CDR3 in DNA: TGTGCCAGCACTCGTAGCCCCCAATTACAGGGGGGACCTTTGAACACTGAAGCTTTCTTT.

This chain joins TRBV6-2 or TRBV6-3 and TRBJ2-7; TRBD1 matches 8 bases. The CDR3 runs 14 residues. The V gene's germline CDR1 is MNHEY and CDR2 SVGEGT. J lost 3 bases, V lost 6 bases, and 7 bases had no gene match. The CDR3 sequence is CASSNAGGNYEQYF. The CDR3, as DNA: TGTGCCAGCAGCAACGCAGGGGGCAACTACGAGCAGTACTTC.

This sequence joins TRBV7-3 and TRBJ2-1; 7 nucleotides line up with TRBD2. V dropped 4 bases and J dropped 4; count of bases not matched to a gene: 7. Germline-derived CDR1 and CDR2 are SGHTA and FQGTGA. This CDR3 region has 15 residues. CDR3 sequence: CASSSGLGVYNEQFF. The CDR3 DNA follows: TGTGCCAGCAGCTCCGGACTAGGAGTATACAATGAGCAGTTCTTC.

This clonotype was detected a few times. CDR3 sequence reads: CSVDDHTEAFF. In DNA form, the CDR3 reads TGCAGCGTTGATGACCACACTGAAGCTTTCTTT. The rearrangement joins TRBV29-1 to TRBJ1-1; D is unclear. In germline, CDR1 is SQVTM, CDR2 ANQGSEA. Trimming removed 3 bases at V and 3 bases at J, with 5 bases between. This CDR3 region has 11 residues. The entire variable domain, with the rest obtained from reference TRBV29-1 and TRBJ1-1, is as follows: SAVISQKPSRDICQRGTSLTIQCQVDSQVTMMFWYRQQPGQSLTLIATANQGSEATYESGFVIDKFPISRPNLTFSTLTVSNMSPEDSSIYLCSVDDHTEAFFGQGTRLTVV.

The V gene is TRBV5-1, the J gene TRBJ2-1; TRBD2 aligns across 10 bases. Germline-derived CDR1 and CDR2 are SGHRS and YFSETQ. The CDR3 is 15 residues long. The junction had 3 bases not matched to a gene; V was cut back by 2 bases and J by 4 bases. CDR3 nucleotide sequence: TGCGCCAGCAGCTTAAATAGCGGGAGGTACAATGAGCAGTTCTTC. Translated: CASSLNSGRYNEQFF.

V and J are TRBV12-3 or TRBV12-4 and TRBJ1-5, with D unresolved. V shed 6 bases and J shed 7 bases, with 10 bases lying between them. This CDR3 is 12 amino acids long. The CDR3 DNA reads TGTGCCAGCAGGGAGGGTTCCCAGCCCCAGCATTTT. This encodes CASREGSQPQHF.

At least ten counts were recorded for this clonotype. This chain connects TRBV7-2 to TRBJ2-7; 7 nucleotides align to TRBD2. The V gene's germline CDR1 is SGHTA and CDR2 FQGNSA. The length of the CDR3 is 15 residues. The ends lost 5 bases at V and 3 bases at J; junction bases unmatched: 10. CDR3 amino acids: CASSIRTSVDYEQYF. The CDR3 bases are TGTGCCAGCAGCATCAGAACTAGCGTAGACTACGAGCAGTACTTC.

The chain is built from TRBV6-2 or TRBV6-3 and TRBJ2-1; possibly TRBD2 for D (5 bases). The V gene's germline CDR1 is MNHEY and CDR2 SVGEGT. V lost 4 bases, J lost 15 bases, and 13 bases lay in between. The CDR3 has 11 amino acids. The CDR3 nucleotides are TGTGCCAGCAGTTTCCGGGAAACACTGTTCTTC. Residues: CASSFRETLFF.

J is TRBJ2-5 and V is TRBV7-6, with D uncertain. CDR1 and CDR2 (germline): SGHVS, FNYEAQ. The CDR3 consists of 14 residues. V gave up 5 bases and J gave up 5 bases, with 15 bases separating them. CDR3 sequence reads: CASSLRPGGETQYF. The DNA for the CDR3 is TGTGCCAGCAGCCTAAGACCCGGTGGGGAGACCCAGTACTTC.

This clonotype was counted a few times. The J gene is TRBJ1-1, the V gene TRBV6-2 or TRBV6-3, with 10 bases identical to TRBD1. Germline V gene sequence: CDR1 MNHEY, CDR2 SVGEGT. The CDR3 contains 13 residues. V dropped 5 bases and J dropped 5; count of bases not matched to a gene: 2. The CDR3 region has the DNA TGTGCCAGCAGTGGGACAGGGGCGACTGAAGCTTTCTTT. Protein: CASSGTGATEAFF.

CDR3 sequence reads: CASSLAPVLSYEQYF. The CDR3 bases are TGTGCCAGCAGCTTGGCCCCTGTTCTTTCCTACGAGCAGTACTTC. The J gene is TRBJ2-7, the V gene TRBV5-5; the D is unclear. Germline CDR1 SGHKS, CDR2 YYEKEE (reference sequence). The CDR3 contains 15 residues. V gave up 0 bases and J gave up 1 base, with 11 bases separating them.

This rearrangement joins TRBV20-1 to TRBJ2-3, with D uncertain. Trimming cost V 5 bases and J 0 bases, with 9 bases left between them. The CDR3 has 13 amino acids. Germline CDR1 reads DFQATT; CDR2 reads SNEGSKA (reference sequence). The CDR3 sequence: CSAGIRSTDTQYF. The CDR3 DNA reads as TGCAGTGCTGGAATCCGGAGCACAGATACGCAGTATTTT.